This is a list of T cell receptor beta chains from one sample in a study of spatial heterogeneity in lung cancer. TCRdb itself ran the 5' RACE reads through MiXCR, one entry per CDR3 protein. The sample carries 40,000 to 45,000 distinct CDR3 sequences, roughly an eighth recorded once. The material sequenced was PBMCs, taken at surgery. Every receptor here comes from a male donor with early-stage non-small cell lung cancer. Both conserved end residues are part of each CDR3. Fields, in order: CDR3 length, clone size, J gene, V gene, D gene, CDR3 protein, CDR3 DNA. The D gene is left open where the match is weak. Clone size is stated in some rows and not others, as once, few, many or a class when expanded.

cdr3_length: 13; clone_size: .; j_call: TRBJ2-3; v_call: TRBV12-3/TRBV12-4; d_call: .; cdr3_aa: CASSFMGTDTQYF; cdr3_nt: TGTGCCAGCAGTTTTATGGGAACAGATACGCAGTATTTT
cdr3_length: 15; clone_size: .; j_call: TRBJ2-5; v_call: TRBV5-4; d_call: .; cdr3_aa: CASSFPGVTQETQYF; cdr3_nt: TGTGCCAGCAGCTTTCCCGGGGTCACCCAAGAGACCCAGTACTTC
cdr3_length: 18; clone_size: .; j_call: TRBJ2-3; v_call: TRBV11-2; d_call: TRBD2; cdr3_aa: CASSFGWALAGGQDTQYF; cdr3_nt: TGTGCCAGCAGCTTCGGATGGGCCCTAGCGGGGGGACAAGATACGCAGTATTTT
cdr3_length: 16; clone_size: once; j_call: TRBJ2-3; v_call: TRBV12-5; d_call: .; cdr3_aa: CASGLVHVSSTDTQYF; cdr3_nt: TGTGCTAGTGGTTTGGTACACGTCTCTAGCACAGATACGCAGTATTTT
cdr3_length: 14; clone_size: many; j_call: TRBJ1-1; v_call: TRBV6-2/TRBV6-3; d_call: .; cdr3_aa: CASSFGRVNTEAFF; cdr3_nt: TGTGCCAGCAGTTTTGGCAGGGTGAACACTGAAGCTTTCTTT
cdr3_length: 13; clone_size: few; j_call: TRBJ1-4; v_call: TRBV12-3/TRBV12-4; d_call: .; cdr3_aa: CASNPAGQEKLFF; cdr3_nt: TGTGCCAGCAACCCGGCAGGGCAAGAAAAACTGTTTTTT
cdr3_length: 18; clone_size: few; j_call: TRBJ1-3; v_call: TRBV9; d_call: .; cdr3_aa: CASSVEVGETGAGNTIYF; cdr3_nt: TGTGCCAGCAGCGTAGAGGTCGGGGAGACGGGGGCTGGAAACACCATATATTTT
cdr3_length: 15; clone_size: few; j_call: TRBJ2-1; v_call: TRBV7-9; d_call: TRBD2; cdr3_aa: CASSRAGGTHNEQFF; cdr3_nt: TGTGCCAGCAGCCGTGCCGGGGGGACCCACAATGAGCAGTTCTTC
cdr3_length: 15; clone_size: many; j_call: TRBJ2-5; v_call: TRBV24-1; d_call: .; cdr3_aa: CATSDTGTFQETQYF; cdr3_nt: TGTGCCACCAGTGATACCGGGACTTTCCAAGAGACCCAGTACTTC
cdr3_length: 11; clone_size: many; j_call: TRBJ2-7; v_call: TRBV3-1; d_call: .; cdr3_aa: CASGNSYEQYF; cdr3_nt: TGTGCCAGCGGCAACAGCTACGAGCAGTACTTC
cdr3_length: 14; clone_size: .; j_call: TRBJ1-5; v_call: TRBV7-9; d_call: .; cdr3_aa: CASSFGQLNQPQHF; cdr3_nt: TGTGCCAGCAGCTTCGGGCAACTCAATCAGCCCCAGCATTTT
cdr3_length: 13; clone_size: few; j_call: TRBJ1-2; v_call: TRBV25-1; d_call: TRBD1; cdr3_aa: CASSLGQGNGYTF; cdr3_nt: TGTGCCAGCAGCCTAGGACAGGGGAATGGCTACACCTTC
cdr3_length: 14; clone_size: few; j_call: TRBJ1-6; v_call: TRBV5-1; d_call: TRBD1; cdr3_aa: CASSSGQGGSPLHF; cdr3_nt: TGCGCCAGCAGCTCTGGACAGGGAGGTTCACCCCTCCACTTT
cdr3_length: 12; clone_size: .; j_call: TRBJ2-7; v_call: TRBV29-1; d_call: .; cdr3_aa: CSVEGQANEQYF; cdr3_nt: TGCAGCGTTGAAGGGCAGGCGAACGAGCAGTACTTC
cdr3_length: 15; clone_size: few; j_call: TRBJ2-7; v_call: TRBV3-1; d_call: TRBD1; cdr3_aa: CASSQDRGQGGEQYF; cdr3_nt: TGTGCCAGCAGCCAAGATAGAGGACAGGGAGGCGAGCAGTACTTC
cdr3_length: 13; clone_size: many; j_call: TRBJ1-2; v_call: TRBV9; d_call: .; cdr3_aa: CASSVGSNYGYTF; cdr3_nt: TGTGCCAGCAGCGTAGGTTCCAACTATGGCTACACCTTC
cdr3_length: 12; clone_size: many; j_call: TRBJ2-3; v_call: TRBV29-1; d_call: .; cdr3_aa: CRGSYRTDTQYF; cdr3_nt: TGCAGGGGTTCCTACCGCACAGATACGCAGTATTTT
cdr3_length: 15; clone_size: .; j_call: TRBJ1-6; v_call: TRBV6-5; d_call: .; cdr3_aa: CASSYQTGGHSPLHF; cdr3_nt: TGTGCCAGCAGTTACCAGACAGGAGGTCATTCACCCCTCCACTTT
cdr3_length: 16; clone_size: .; j_call: TRBJ2-5; v_call: TRBV7-2; d_call: TRBD2; cdr3_aa: CASTVVRGGTQETQYF; cdr3_nt: TGTGCCAGCACCGTAGTACGCGGGGGAACCCAAGAGACCCAGTACTTC
cdr3_length: 15; clone_size: few; j_call: TRBJ1-4; v_call: TRBV5-1; d_call: TRBD1; cdr3_aa: CASSLAGGGNEKLFF; cdr3_nt: TGCGCCAGCAGCTTGGCAGGGGGAGGTAATGAAAAACTGTTTTTT
cdr3_length: 14; clone_size: few; j_call: TRBJ1-1; v_call: TRBV3-1; d_call: .; cdr3_aa: CASSQPGRDTEAFF; cdr3_nt: TGTGCCAGCAGCCAACCCGGACGGGACACTGAAGCTTTCTTT
cdr3_length: 16; clone_size: few; j_call: TRBJ2-7; v_call: TRBV6-5; d_call: TRBD1; cdr3_aa: CASSGLYRGQSYEQYF; cdr3_nt: TGTGCCAGCAGTGGCCTATACAGGGGGCAATCCTACGAGCAGTACTTC
cdr3_length: 16; clone_size: many; j_call: TRBJ2-3; v_call: TRBV28; d_call: TRBD2; cdr3_aa: CASNTAAGISTDTQYF; cdr3_nt: TGTGCCAGCAATACCGCAGCGGGGATTAGCACAGATACGCAGTATTTT
cdr3_length: 14; clone_size: .; j_call: TRBJ1-6; v_call: TRBV25-1; d_call: .; cdr3_aa: CASNTRSYNSPLHF; cdr3_nt: TGTGCCAGCAATACACGCTCCTATAATTCACCCCTCCACTTT
cdr3_length: 13; clone_size: many; j_call: TRBJ1-1; v_call: TRBV5-8; d_call: .; cdr3_aa: CASSSRENTEAFF; cdr3_nt: TGTGCCAGCAGCTCCAGGGAGAACACTGAAGCTTTCTTT
cdr3_length: 15; clone_size: few; j_call: TRBJ2-5; v_call: TRBV5-4; d_call: .; cdr3_aa: CASSPNPTTQETQYF; cdr3_nt: TGTGCCAGCAGCCCCAACCCCACGACCCAAGAGACCCAGTACTTC
cdr3_length: 15; clone_size: .; j_call: TRBJ1-5; v_call: TRBV6-6; d_call: TRBD1; cdr3_aa: CASVIDRVLSQPQHF; cdr3_nt: TGTGCCAGCGTCATTGACAGGGTCCTTTCTCAGCCCCAGCATTTT
cdr3_length: 14; clone_size: many; j_call: TRBJ2-6; v_call: TRBV9; d_call: .; cdr3_aa: CASSPTSGANVLTF; cdr3_nt: TGTGCCAGCAGCCCTACGTCTGGGGCCAACGTCCTGACTTTC
cdr3_length: 15; clone_size: .; j_call: TRBJ2-7; v_call: TRBV27; d_call: .; cdr3_aa: CASSMSPGHLYEQYF; cdr3_nt: TGTGCCAGCAGCATGAGCCCGGGACACCTCTACGAGCAGTACTTC
cdr3_length: 12; clone_size: .; j_call: TRBJ2-7; v_call: TRBV15; d_call: .; cdr3_aa: CATSGQTYEQYF; cdr3_nt: TGTGCCACCAGCGGCCAGACCTACGAGCAGTACTTC
cdr3_length: 14; clone_size: many; j_call: TRBJ2-1; v_call: TRBV2; d_call: .; cdr3_aa: CASKGVRFRNEQFF; cdr3_nt: TGTGCCAGCAAAGGTGTCCGGTTCCGGAATGAGCAGTTCTTC
cdr3_length: 12; clone_size: .; j_call: TRBJ1-4; v_call: TRBV29-1; d_call: .; cdr3_aa: CSVVEYNEKLFF; cdr3_nt: TGCAGCGTTGTAGAGTATAATGAAAAACTGTTTTTT
cdr3_length: 18; clone_size: few; j_call: TRBJ1-4; v_call: TRBV5-6; d_call: .; cdr3_aa: CASNTFRTAASTNEKLFF; cdr3_nt: TGTGCCAGCAACACCTTTCGGACAGCGGCCTCAACTAATGAAAAACTGTTTTTT
cdr3_length: 12; clone_size: .; j_call: TRBJ2-2; v_call: TRBV10-1; d_call: .; cdr3_aa: CASGQGVGELFF; cdr3_nt: TGCGCCAGCGGCCAAGGAGTCGGGGAGCTGTTTTTT
cdr3_length: 16; clone_size: few; j_call: TRBJ2-5; v_call: TRBV29-1; d_call: TRBD2; cdr3_aa: CSVDGGLAGFGETQYF; cdr3_nt: TGCAGCGTTGATGGGGGACTAGCGGGATTCGGGGAGACCCAGTACTTC
cdr3_length: 15; clone_size: few; j_call: TRBJ1-1; v_call: TRBV7-2; d_call: .; cdr3_aa: CASSLGIFVSAEAFF; cdr3_nt: TGTGCCAGCAGCTTAGGGATTTTTGTCTCCGCTGAAGCTTTCTTT
cdr3_length: 17; clone_size: .; j_call: TRBJ2-5; v_call: TRBV5-4; d_call: TRBD2; cdr3_aa: CASSLGGLADRQETQYF; cdr3_nt: TGTGCCAGCAGCTTGGGGGGACTAGCGGACCGACAAGAGACCCAGTACTTC
cdr3_length: 18; clone_size: many; j_call: TRBJ2-4; v_call: TRBV20-1; d_call: TRBD2; cdr3_aa: CSASNPSGRGLAKNIQYF; cdr3_nt: TGCAGTGCTAGTAATCCTAGCGGGAGGGGCCTAGCCAAAAACATTCAGTACTTC
cdr3_length: 13; clone_size: .; j_call: TRBJ2-2; v_call: TRBV5-1; d_call: .; cdr3_aa: CASQVPNTGELFF; cdr3_nt: TGCGCCAGCCAGGTGCCGAACACCGGGGAGCTGTTTTTT
cdr3_length: 12; clone_size: .; j_call: TRBJ1-2; v_call: TRBV12-3/TRBV12-4; d_call: TRBD1; cdr3_aa: CASSGDRRGYTF; cdr3_nt: TGTGCCAGCAGTGGGGACAGGCGGGGCTACACCTTC